The 29 T cell receptor beta chains given below trace back to one sample, sequenced in a study of blood T cell repertoires in COVID-19 (dated by TCRdb to between 2020 and 2021). The library was generated by the immunoSEQ multiplex PCR assay. What TCRdb holds here is the immuneACCESS table cut down to in-frame rearrangements. Part of the clones is not present; checked against another copy, under half of the missing clones reflect an unresolved V gene, and the others are unexplained. The table for this sample lists approximately 210,000 clones; roughly nine tenths of them were counted only once. In total, the top ten clones hold about 1.8% of the sample. Source material: peripheral blood. The receptors here all came from a man in his 70s with acute or convalescent COVID-19.

CDR3 in amino acids: CASSVDRAGELFF. The CDR3, as DNA: TGTGCCAGCAGCGTCGACAGGGCCGGGGAGCTGTTTTTT. This rearrangement joins TRBV5-6 to TRBJ2-2, with TRBD1 matching 7 bases. Germline CDR1 and CDR2: SGHDT and YYEEEE. The V gene end was trimmed by 4 bases and the J gene end by 6 bases; junction bases not matched to a gene: 3. There are 13 residues in the CDR3. Full variable domain (outside the CDR3, taken from reference TRBV5-6 and TRBJ2-2): DAGVTQSPTHLIKTRGQQVTLRCSPKSGHDTVSWYQQALGQGPQFIFQYYEEEERQRGNFPDRFSGHQFPNYSSELNVNALLLGDSALYLCASSVDRAGELFFGEGSRLTVL.

This sequence joins TRBV30 and TRBJ2-7; D gene ambiguous. Germline values: CDR1 GTSNPN, CDR2 SVGIG (reference sequence). V lost 1 base and J 1 base, leaving 5 bases between the germline ends. This CDR3 has 12 amino acids. DNA for the CDR3: TGTGCCTGGAGTGCTCTTTCCTACGAGCAGTACTTC. This sequence encodes CAWSALSYEQYF.

The CDR3 DNA is TGCGCCAGCAGCCCCACGGGGACTTCGAACACCGGGGAGCTGTTTTTT. Encoded protein: CASSPTGTSNTGELFF. The V call is TRBV5-1, the J call TRBJ2-2; D perhaps matches TRBD2 (6 bases). The CDR3 runs 16 residues. CDR1 and CDR2 from the germline V gene are SGHRS and YFSETQ. Deletions cut 4 bases from V and 0 bases from J, with 13 bases between.

The chain has TRBV18 and TRBJ1-1; the D gene is possibly TRBD1 (6 bases). The V and J ends lost 3 bases and 4 bases respectively, with 15 bases between them. The CDR3 sequence is 15 residues long. Germline CDR1 reads KGHSH; CDR2 reads LQKENI. The CDR3 nucleotides read TGTGCCAGCTCACCGAAGGTCAGGGGCGGCACTGAAGCTTTCTTT. Protein product: CASSPKVRGGTEAFF.

V and J are TRBV5-4 and TRBJ2-1; 11 bases match TRBD2. CDR1 SGHNT and CDR2 YYREEE come from the germline V gene (reference sequence). The ends lost 6 bases at V and 4 bases at J; junction bases unmatched: 9. The CDR3 sequence is 16 residues long. CDR3 nucleotides: TGTGCCAGCACCCGAGAGGGACTAGCGGCTTACAATGAGCAGTTCTTC. Its translation is CASTREGLAAYNEQFF.

The chain links TRBV7-2 to TRBJ2-7, with 7 bases identical to TRBD1. The germline gives CDR1 SGHTA, CDR2 FQGNSA. V was clipped by 3 bases and J by 2 bases; unmatched bases: 7. This CDR3 region has 15 residues. The CDR3 nucleotides are TGTGCCAGCAGCTTTGTTGGACAGGCCACCTACGAGCAGTACTTC. This translates into CASSFVGQATYEQYF.

A single count supports this clone. The chain combines TRBV19 with TRBJ1-2, with 7 bases that match TRBD1. The ends lost 6 bases at V and 8 bases at J; junction bases unmatched: 18. The CDR3 runs to 16 residues. Germline V CDR1 and CDR2: LNHDA, SQIVND (reference sequence). CDR3 residues: CASSGRQGSNYQGYTF. CDR3 DNA sequence: TGTGCCAGTAGCGGGCGACAGGGCTCAAACTACCAAGGCTACACCTTC.

The genes are TRBV15 and TRBJ1-1; 9 bases align to TRBD1. Trimming took 0 bases from V and 3 from J; bases not matched to a gene: 5. The germline gives CDR1 LNHNV, CDR2 YYDKDF (reference sequence). CDR3 length: 16 amino acids. CDR3 nucleotide sequence: TGTGCCACCAGCAGAGACGGGACAGGGTCGGACACTGAAGCTTTCTTT. Its protein is CATSRDGTGSDTEAFF.

This chain uses TRBV10-3 with TRBJ2-7, with 12 bases fitting TRBD2. The CDR3 is made up of 16 amino acids. The ends lost 5 bases at V and 2 bases at J; junction bases unmatched: 7. The germline V gene encodes CDR1 ENHRY and CDR2 SYGVKD. The CDR3 DNA is TGTGCCATCAGTTCTCGGACTAGCGGGAATACCTACGAGCAGTACTTC. This translates into CAISSRTSGNTYEQYF.

This clone has a handful of counts. V and J are TRBV7-9 and TRBJ1-2, with D perhaps matching TRBD1 (5 bases). Germline CDR1 SEHNR, CDR2 FQNEAQ (reference sequence). The CDR3 sequence is 15 residues long. V shed 5 bases and J shed 4 bases, with 17 bases lying between them. CDR3 bases: TGTGCCAGCAGCCAATCAAGTGTCAGGGCCTATGGCTACACCTTC. The encoded protein is CASSQSSVRAYGYTF.

The chain is built from TRBV2 and TRBJ1-2, with D perhaps matching TRBD1 (5 bases). The germline V gene has CDR1 SNHLY and CDR2 FYNNEI. This CDR3 contains 14 residues. The V end was cut by 9 bases, the J end by 2 bases, with 16 bases between. The CDR3 bases are TGTGCCAGTCCTCGACAAGGGGTAAACTATGGCTACACCTTC. Residues: CASPRQGVNYGYTF.

This clone has more than one count but fewer than ten. This chain connects TRBV5-1 to TRBJ2-1; tentatively, D is TRBD2 (5 bases). This CDR3 contains 15 residues. V gave up 4 bases and J gave up 2 bases, with 13 bases separating them. The germline V gene has CDR1 SGHRS and CDR2 YFSETQ. The CDR3 DNA reads TGCGCCAGCAGCCTCGAGCCGGGGACCTACAATGAGCAGTTCTTC. This translates into CASSLEPGTYNEQFF.

The chain uses TRBV15 and TRBJ2-5, with a possible D match to TRBD2 (7 bases). Trimming took off 6 bases at V and 5 bases at J, with 19 bases between the two ends. The CDR3 sequence is 15 residues long. The germline V gene encodes CDR1 LNHNV and CDR2 YYDKDF (reference sequence). The CDR3 sequence is CATSKGGGLGETQYF. CDR3 sequence (DNA): TGTGCCACCAGTAAGGGAGGGGGGCTCGGGGAGACCCAGTACTTC.

The chain employs TRBV7-2 and TRBJ2-7; possible D gene TRBD1, 5 bases. This CDR3 comprises 14 residues. V was cut by 6 bases and J by 0 bases, with 12 bases left in between. Germline V lookup: CDR1 SGHTA, CDR2 FQGNSA. The CDR3 loop reads CASRRQLDSYEQYF. The CDR3 bases are TGTGCCAGCAGAAGACAGCTTGACTCCTACGAGCAGTACTTC. Using reference TRBV7-2 and TRBJ2-7 for the parts outside the CDR3, the full variable domain is GAGVSQSPSNKVTEKGKDVELRCDPISGHTALYWYRQSLGQGLEFLIYFQGNSAPDKSGLPSDRFSAERTGGSVSTLTIQRTQQEDSAVYLCASRRQLDSYEQYFGPGTRLTVT.

This chain joins TRBV10-3 and TRBJ2-1; TRBD2 agrees at 9 bases. The CDR3 is 15 amino acids. Trimming removed 0 bases from V and 8 bases from J; junction bases left unmatched: 5. Germline lookup yields CDR1 ENHRY and CDR2 SYGVKD. The CDR3 sequence: CAISESSGSNYEQFF. The CDR3 nucleotides read TGTGCCATCAGTGAGTCTAGCGGGAGTAACTATGAGCAGTTCTTC.

This chain connects TRBV7-2 to TRBJ2-4; 9 bases are shared with TRBD2. The CDR3 totals 19 residues. Trimming cost V 5 bases and J 3 bases; bases outside gene matches: 17. Germline-derived CDR1 and CDR2 are SGHTA and FQGNSA. DNA for the CDR3: TGTGCCAGCAGCCTAGTGGTTAGCGGGAGCAATCGGGGCAAAAACATTCAGTACTTC. Translation: CASSLVVSGSNRGKNIQYF. Variable domain in full (rest from reference TRBV7-2 and TRBJ2-4): GAGVSQSPSNKVTEKGKDVELRCDPISGHTALYWYRQSLGQGLEFLIYFQGNSAPDKSGLPSDRFSAERTGGSVSTLTIQRTQQEDSAVYLCASSLVVSGSNRGKNIQYFGAGTRLSVL.

The rearrangement links TRBV5-1 to TRBJ2-7, with a possible D match to TRBD1 (6 bases). Germline CDR1 SGHRS, CDR2 YFSETQ. The V end lost 2 bases, the J end lost 3 bases, and 24 bases lay between the germline ends. The CDR3 runs to 18 residues. The chain's CDR3 is CASSFYRDTGRTNYEQYF. The CDR3 nucleotides read TGCGCCAGCAGCTTTTACCGGGACACTGGTAGAACCAACTACGAGCAGTACTTC.

CDR3 nucleotide sequence: TGTGCCAGCAGCCGGGGACAGCACACAGATACGCAGTATTTT. Translation gives CASSRGQHTDTQYF. V is TRBV3-1 (or the pseudogene TRBV3-2) and J is TRBJ2-3, with 7 bases lining up with TRBD1. This CDR3 is built from 14 residues. V lost 4 bases, J lost 2 bases, and 3 bases stayed unmatched. Germline CDR1 and CDR2: LGHDT and YNNKEL (reference sequence).

This clone appeared a single time. The chain is built from TRBV10-3 and TRBJ1-1; 8 positions match TRBD1. V trimming: 3 bases; J trimming: 4 bases; junction bases outside the gene matches: 7. CDR3 length equals 15 residues. The germline gives CDR1 ENHRY, CDR2 SYGVKD. The CDR3 loop is CAISDPGTGSTEAFF. In DNA form, the CDR3 reads TGTGCCATCAGTGATCCCGGGACAGGCTCCACTGAAGCTTTCTTT.

This chain uses TRBV14 with TRBJ2-1; perhaps TRBD2 as D (6 bases). V was clipped by 6 bases and J by 0 bases, with 12 bases between them. The CDR3 is 15 amino acids. Per germline, CDR1 SGHDN and CDR2 FVKESK. The CDR3 sequence is CASRQTGSSYNEQFF. CDR3 nucleotides: TGTGCCAGCAGGCAAACCGGGAGCTCCTACAATGAGCAGTTCTTC.

This chain uses TRBV6-5 with TRBJ2-1; a weak D match, TRBD1 (7 bases). Trimming left V 6 bases short and J 12 bases short, with 18 bases between. The CDR3 consists of 13 residues. Germline lookup yields CDR1 MNHEY and CDR2 SVGAGI. The CDR3 is CASRSPGGLGQFF. CDR3 DNA sequence: TGTGCCAGCAGATCGCCAGGGGGGTTAGGGCAGTTCTTC.

CDR3 bases: TGTGCCAGCAGTCCCGGGACTAGCGGAGTCGGGGAGCTGTTTTTT. Translation gives CASSPGTSGVGELFF. V and J are TRBV2 and TRBJ2-2; 11 nucleotides match TRBD2. The CDR3 runs to 15 residues. V was pared by 5 bases and J by 7 bases, with 6 bases of the junction left unmatched. Germline CDR1 reads SNHLY; CDR2 reads FYNNEI.

This rearrangement joins TRBV6-5 to TRBJ2-2; 7 bases match TRBD2. From germline, CDR1 is MNHEY and CDR2 SVGAGI. CDR3 length: 15 residues. J was trimmed by 4 bases and V by 2 bases; bases with no gene match: 4. The CDR3 nucleotides are TGTGCCAGCAGTTACGGCGGGAGATTCACCGGGGAGCTGTTTTTT. Amino acid sequence: CASSYGGRFTGELFF.

CDR3 region: CASSIGGGINTEAFF. The CDR3 DNA sequence: TGTGCCAGTAGTATTGGGGGGGGGATTAACACTGAAGCTTTCTTT. The V and J genes are TRBV19 and TRBJ1-1, with D perhaps TRBD1 (5 bases). CDR3 length: 15 amino acids. Trimming cost V 3 bases and J 2 bases, with 13 bases left between them. Germline V gene lookup returns CDR1 LNHDA and CDR2 SQIVND (reference sequence).

The chain recombines TRBV6-1 with TRBJ2-3; 7 nucleotides line up with TRBD2. Per germline, CDR1 MNHNS and CDR2 SASEGT. V was pared by 2 bases and J by 3 bases, with 5 bases of the junction left unmatched. CDR3 length equals 15 residues. CDR3 loop: CASSERPGLTDTQYF. The CDR3 DNA reads as TGTGCCAGCAGTGAAAGGCCGGGACTAACAGATACGCAGTATTTT.

This clone was observed once. The chain joins TRBV29-1 to TRBJ2-3; 8 bases are shared with TRBD2. The CDR3 covers 15 residues. J was trimmed by 5 bases and V by 5 bases; bases with no gene match: 12. Looked up from germline, CDR1 is SQVTM and CDR2 is ANQGSEA. In DNA form, the CDR3 reads TGCAGCGTTTGTTCCGGGACTAGGGTCGGAGATACGCAGTATTTT. Residues: CSVCSGTRVGDTQYF.

The V call is TRBV28, the J call TRBJ2-7; TRBD1 matches at 8 bases. The CDR3 has 16 residues. Germline-derived CDR1 and CDR2 are MDHEN and SYDVKM. V shed 7 bases and J 4 bases; nucleotides not matched to a gene: 15. The CDR3 DNA reads TGTGCCAGCACGATTCCCGGACAGGGTAGTAGGTACGAGCAGTACTTC. Encoded protein: CASTIPGQGSRYEQYF.

Note on this clone: A read error likely explains this, since a far larger clone differs by one base. V is TRBV7-9 and J is TRBJ1-6, with D perhaps TRBD1 (5 bases). The ends were cut back, 2 bases at V and 4 bases at J, with 6 bases in the middle. This CDR3 has 14 amino acids. Per germline, CDR1 SEHNR and CDR2 FQNEAQ (reference sequence). The DNA for the CDR3 is TGTGCCAGCAGCTTACAGGGTTATAATTCACCCCTCCACTTT. Its translation is CASSLQGYNSPLHF.

This sequence joins TRBV19 and TRBJ2-3; 7 nucleotides match TRBD2. The germline CDR1 and CDR2 sequences are LNHDA and SQIVND (reference sequence). V was clipped by 8 bases and J by 3 bases; unmatched bases: 8. CDR3 length: 14 amino acids. The CDR3 sequence is CASARAGLTDTQYF. In nucleotides, the CDR3 is TGTGCCAGTGCCCGAGCGGGACTAACAGATACGCAGTATTTT.